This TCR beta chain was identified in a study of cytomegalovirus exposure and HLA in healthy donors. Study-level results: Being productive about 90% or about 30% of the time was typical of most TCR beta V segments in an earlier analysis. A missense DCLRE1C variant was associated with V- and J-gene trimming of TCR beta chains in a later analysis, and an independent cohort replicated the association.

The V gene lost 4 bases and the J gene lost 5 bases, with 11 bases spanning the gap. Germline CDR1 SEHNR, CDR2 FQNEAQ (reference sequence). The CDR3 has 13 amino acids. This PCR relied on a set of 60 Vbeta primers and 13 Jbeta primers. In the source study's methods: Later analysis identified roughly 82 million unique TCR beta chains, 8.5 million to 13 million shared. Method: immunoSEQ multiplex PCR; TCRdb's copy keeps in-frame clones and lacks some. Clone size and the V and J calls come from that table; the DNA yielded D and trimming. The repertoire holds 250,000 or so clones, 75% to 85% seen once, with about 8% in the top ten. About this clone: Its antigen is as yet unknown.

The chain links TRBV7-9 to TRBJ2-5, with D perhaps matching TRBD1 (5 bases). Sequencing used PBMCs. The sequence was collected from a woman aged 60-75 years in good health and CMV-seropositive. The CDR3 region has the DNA TGTGCCAGCAGCTCCCGTCAGGGTGAGACCCAGTACTTC. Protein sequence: CASSSRQGETQYF.